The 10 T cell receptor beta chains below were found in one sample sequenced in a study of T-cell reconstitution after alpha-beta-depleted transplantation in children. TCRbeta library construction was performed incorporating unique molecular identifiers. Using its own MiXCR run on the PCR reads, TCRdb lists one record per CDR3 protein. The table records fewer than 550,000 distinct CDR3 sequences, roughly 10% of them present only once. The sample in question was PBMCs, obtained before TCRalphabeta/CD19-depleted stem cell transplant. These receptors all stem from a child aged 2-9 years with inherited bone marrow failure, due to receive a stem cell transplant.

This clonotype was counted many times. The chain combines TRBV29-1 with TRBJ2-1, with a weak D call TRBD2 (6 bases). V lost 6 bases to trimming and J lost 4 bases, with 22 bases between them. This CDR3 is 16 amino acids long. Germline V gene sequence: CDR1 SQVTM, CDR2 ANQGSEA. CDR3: CSVREPGLGLYNEQFF. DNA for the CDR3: TGCAGCGTCCGAGAGCCGGGACTGGGGTTATACAATGAGCAGTTCTTC.

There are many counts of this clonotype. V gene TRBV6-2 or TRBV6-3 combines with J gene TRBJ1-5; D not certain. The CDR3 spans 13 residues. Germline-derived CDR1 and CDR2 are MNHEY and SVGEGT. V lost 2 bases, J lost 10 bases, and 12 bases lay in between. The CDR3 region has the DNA TGTGCCAGCAGTTACCAAGATCACATTCCCCAGCATTTT. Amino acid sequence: CASSYQDHIPQHF.

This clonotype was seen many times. The CDR3, as DNA: TGTGCCAGCAGTTCCCCGGGGGGGACTAGCGGCACAGATACGCAGTATTTT. Translating it yields CASSSPGGTSGTDTQYF. The chain employs TRBV12-3 or TRBV12-4 and TRBJ2-3, with 10 nucleotides matching TRBD2. J lost 1 base, V lost 4 bases, and 8 bases had no gene match. The CDR3 has 17 amino acids.

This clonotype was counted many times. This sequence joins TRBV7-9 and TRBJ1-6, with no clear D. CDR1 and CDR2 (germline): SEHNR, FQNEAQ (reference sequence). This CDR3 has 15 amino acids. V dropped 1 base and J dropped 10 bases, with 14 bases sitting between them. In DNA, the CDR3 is TGTGCCAGCAGCTTAGGGGTCTTGAGCGGCTCACCCCTCCACTTT. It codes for CASSLGVLSGSPLHF.

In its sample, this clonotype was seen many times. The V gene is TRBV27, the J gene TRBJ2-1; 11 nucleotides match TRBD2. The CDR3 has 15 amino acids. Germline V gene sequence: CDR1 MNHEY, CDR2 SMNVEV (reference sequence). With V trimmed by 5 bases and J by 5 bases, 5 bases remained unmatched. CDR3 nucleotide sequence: TGTGCCAGCAGTCCCTGGGGACTAGCGGACAATGAGCAGTTCTTC. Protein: CASSPWGLADNEQFF.

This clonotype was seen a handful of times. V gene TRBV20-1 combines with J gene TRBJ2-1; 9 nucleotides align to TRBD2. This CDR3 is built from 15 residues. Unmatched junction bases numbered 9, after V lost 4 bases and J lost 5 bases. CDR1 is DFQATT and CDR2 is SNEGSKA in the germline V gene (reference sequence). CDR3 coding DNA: TGCAGTGCTATCTACTCCCCTAGCGGGAACAATGAGCAGTTCTTC. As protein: CSAIYSPSGNNEQFF.

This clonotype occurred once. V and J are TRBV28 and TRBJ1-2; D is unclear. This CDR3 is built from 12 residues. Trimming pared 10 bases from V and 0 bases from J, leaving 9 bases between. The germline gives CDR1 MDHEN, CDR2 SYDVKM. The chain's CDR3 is CATRHTNYGYTF. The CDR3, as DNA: TGTGCCACCCGACATACTAACTATGGCTACACCTTC.

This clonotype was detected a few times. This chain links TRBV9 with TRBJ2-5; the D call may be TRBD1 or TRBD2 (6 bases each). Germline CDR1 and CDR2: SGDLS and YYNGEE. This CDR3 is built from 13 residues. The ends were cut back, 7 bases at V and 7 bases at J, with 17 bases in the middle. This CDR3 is CASGGLPQSTQYF. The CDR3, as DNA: TGTGCCAGCGGGGGGCTCCCTCAGTCGACCCAGTACTTC. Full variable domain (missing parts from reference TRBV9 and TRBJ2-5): DSGVTQTPKHLITATGQRVTLRCSPRSGDLSVYWYQQSLDQGLQFLIQYYNGEERAKGNILERFSAQQFPDLHSELNLSSLELGDSALYFCASGGLPQSTQYFGPGTRLLVL.

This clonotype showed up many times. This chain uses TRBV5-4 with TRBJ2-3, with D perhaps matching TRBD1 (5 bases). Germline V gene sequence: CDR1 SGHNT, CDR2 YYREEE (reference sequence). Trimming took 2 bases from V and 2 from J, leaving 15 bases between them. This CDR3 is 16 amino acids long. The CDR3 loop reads CASSFRVRTNTDTQYF. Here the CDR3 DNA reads TGTGCCAGCAGCTTTAGGGTCCGGACAAACACAGATACGCAGTATTTT. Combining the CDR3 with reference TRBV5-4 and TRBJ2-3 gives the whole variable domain ETGVTQSPTHLIKTRGQQVTLRCSSQSGHNTVSWYQQALGQGPQFIFQYYREEENGRGNFPPRFSGLQFPNYSSELNVNALELDDSALYLCASSFRVRTNTDTQYFGPGTRLTVL.

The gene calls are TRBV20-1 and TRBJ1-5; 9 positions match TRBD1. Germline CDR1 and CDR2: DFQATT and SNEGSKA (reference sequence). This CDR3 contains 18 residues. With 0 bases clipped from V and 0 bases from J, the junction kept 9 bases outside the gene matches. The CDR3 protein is CSARDPGQGYYSNQPQHF. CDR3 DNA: TGCAGTGCTAGAGATCCGGGACAGGGTTATTATAGCAATCAGCCCCAGCATTTT.